The 14 T cell receptor beta chains in this list originate from one sample, sequenced in a study of Ad26.COV2.S vaccination and SARS-CoV-2 variants. TCRdb's copy holds only in-frame clones and misses some; the assay was immunoSEQ multiplex PCR. This repertoire shows about 350,000 clones, approximately 81% found once; its top ten account for 3.3%. This sample's treatment: about 20 received Ad26.COV2.S at low or high dose, single or two shots; several received placebo; per-sample allocation not given. Sampling happened 63 days after the first vaccine or placebo injection. Sample: peripheral blood, taken in a trial of Ad26.COV2.S vaccine versus placebo. Receptor source: a person aged 18-60 years who received the Ad26.COV2.S COVID-19 vaccine or a placebo.

This clone was counted between two and nine times. V gene TRBV7-8 combines with J gene TRBJ2-7; D is undetermined. In germline, CDR1 is SGHVS, CDR2 FQNEAQ. V dropped 4 bases and J dropped 2 bases, with 9 bases sitting between them. The CDR3 consists of 13 residues. The CDR3 region has the DNA TGTGCCAGCAGCTGGGCCGGCCCCTACGAGCAGTACTTC. Translation gives CASSWAGPYEQYF.

Only one count was recorded for this clone. The chain carries TRBV3-1 (or the pseudogene TRBV3-2) and TRBJ1-3; 10 bases agree with TRBD1. V shed 0 bases and J 4 bases; nucleotides not matched to a gene: 18. The germline gives CDR1 LGHDT, CDR2 YNNKEL (reference sequence). The CDR3 runs 21 residues. CDR3 DNA: TGTGCCAGCAGCCAAGATTTAGTGACAGGGGGCTTTGATCTTATAGGAAACACCATATATTTT. This sequence encodes CASSQDLVTGGFDLIGNTIYF.

V usage is TRBV4-3 and J usage is TRBJ1-3, with 10 bases lining up with TRBD1. V was pared by 3 bases and J by 2 bases, with 1 base of the junction left unmatched. Germline V gives CDR1 LGHNA, CDR2 YSLEER. This CDR3 region has 15 residues. CDR3 protein: CASSQTGGPGNTIYF. CDR3 bases: TGCGCCAGCAGCCAGACAGGGGGCCCTGGAAACACCATATATTTT.

The chain couples TRBV19 to TRBJ2-3; D unresolved. The V and J ends lost 1 base and 2 bases respectively, with 4 bases between them. Germline V gene data show CDR1 as LNHDA and CDR2 as SQIVND (reference sequence). The CDR3 runs to 13 residues. CDR3 coding DNA: TGTGCCAGTAGTATAGGACCCACAGATACGCAGTATTTT. This encodes CASSIGPTDTQYF.

As for this clone: Within the sample, other DNA sequences also encode this same CDR3. The CDR3: CAWGSTGELFF. The CDR3, as DNA: TGTGCCTGGGGTTCCACCGGGGAGCTGTTTTTT. V is TRBV30 and J is TRBJ2-2; unclear D gene. Trimming took 5 bases from V and 4 from J, leaving 5 bases between them. Germline values: CDR1 GTSNPN, CDR2 SVGIG (reference sequence). The CDR3 has 11 amino acids.

The chain carries TRBV19 and TRBJ2-2; D uncertain. Germline V lookup: CDR1 LNHDA, CDR2 SQIVND (reference sequence). The CDR3 length is 14 residues. V dropped 5 bases and J dropped 0 bases, with 7 bases sitting between them. CDR3 loop: CASSFASNTGELFF. The CDR3 region has the DNA TGTGCCAGTAGTTTCGCCTCGAACACCGGGGAGCTGTTTTTT.

The chain has TRBV28 and TRBJ2-7; 10 nucleotides agree with TRBD2. Germline CDR1 reads MDHEN; CDR2 reads SYDVKM. V dropped 2 bases and J dropped 5; count of bases not matched to a gene: 6. CDR3 length: 15 residues. Here the CDR3 reads CASSLASGSRHEQYF. DNA for the CDR3: TGTGCCAGCAGTTTAGCTAGCGGGAGTCGACACGAGCAGTACTTC.

This chain uses TRBV18 with TRBJ2-7; 13 bases match TRBD2. CDR3 length: 15 residues. After removal of 4 bases from V and 2 bases from J, the junction contained 2 bases not matched to a gene. Looked up from germline, CDR1 is KGHSH and CDR2 is LQKENI. As DNA, the CDR3 is TGTGCCAGCTCACTACTAGCGGGAGGGACCTACGAGCAGTACTTC. It is translated as CASSLLAGGTYEQYF.

This rearrangement joins TRBV30 to TRBJ2-6, with 9 bases matching TRBD2. CDR1 and CDR2 (germline): GTSNPN, SVGIG (reference sequence). The CDR3 spans 16 residues. With 2 bases clipped from V and 0 bases from J, the junction kept 2 bases outside the gene matches. The CDR3 sequence: CAWSPSGASGANVLTF. Here the CDR3 DNA reads TGTGCCTGGAGTCCTAGCGGGGCCTCTGGGGCCAACGTCCTGACTTTC. The whole variable domain, filled in from reference TRBV30 and TRBJ2-6, reads SQTIHQWPATLVQPVGSPLSLECTVEGTSNPNLYWYRQAAGRGLQLLFYSVGIGQISSEVPQNLSASRPQDRQFILSSKKLLLSDSGFYLCAWSPSGASGANVLTFGAGSRLTVL.

This chain uses TRBV9 with TRBJ2-2; 15 bases line up with TRBD2. The CDR3 is 18 residues long. The V gene end was trimmed by 4 bases and the J gene end by 5 bases; junction bases not matched to a gene: 9. Germline lookup yields CDR1 SGDLS and CDR2 YYNGEE. As DNA, the CDR3 is TGTGCCAGCAGCCTCGGGACTAGCGGGGGGCCTAGGACCGGGGAGCTGTTTTTT. It translates to CASSLGTSGGPRTGELFF.

The chain uses TRBV30 and TRBJ2-7, with 7 bases that match TRBD2. The V segment lost 2 bases and the J segment 5 bases; nucleotides outside the gene matches: 12. This CDR3 is 15 amino acids long. Germline V CDR1 and CDR2: GTSNPN, SVGIG (reference sequence). For the CDR3, the DNA is TGTGCCTGGAGTTTCACCGGGACTAACCCCCACGAGCAGTACTTC. Translating gives CAWSFTGTNPHEQYF.

V is TRBV4-1 and J is TRBJ2-3, with TRBD2 identical over 8 bases. This CDR3 is 14 amino acids long. J was trimmed by 3 bases and V by 2 bases; bases with no gene match: 1. Germline CDR1 reads MGHRA; CDR2 reads YSYEKL. The DNA for the CDR3 is TGCGCCAGCAGCCAACCTAGCGGGACAGATACGCAGTATTTT. This gives the protein CASSQPSGTDTQYF.

This chain links TRBV11-2 with TRBJ2-7, with 11 bases identical to TRBD2. Germline CDR1 SGHAT, CDR2 FQNNGV. CDR3 length: 17 residues. V was pared by 1 base and J by 3 bases, with 8 bases of the junction left unmatched. CDR3 DNA sequence: TGTGCCAGCAGCTTAGCGGCCGGGACTAGCGGCGTCTACGAGCAGTACTTC. Its protein is CASSLAAGTSGVYEQYF.

This clone showed up many times. The rearrangement uses TRBV7-2 and TRBJ2-2; D is possibly TRBD1 (5 bases). Germline CDR1 is SGHTA and CDR2 is FQGNSA. V was cut by 5 bases and J by 3 bases, with 13 bases left in between. The CDR3 is 15 residues long. CDR3 sequence reads: CASSPTWGHTGELFF. Written as DNA, the CDR3 is TGTGCCAGCAGCCCTACTTGGGGCCACACCGGGGAGCTGTTTTTT. Full variable domain (outside the CDR3, taken from reference TRBV7-2 and TRBJ2-2): GAGVSQSPSNKVTEKGKDVELRCDPISGHTALYWYRQSLGQGLEFLIYFQGNSAPDKSGLPSDRFSAERTGGSVSTLTIQRTQQEDSAVYLCASSPTWGHTGELFFGEGSRLTVL.